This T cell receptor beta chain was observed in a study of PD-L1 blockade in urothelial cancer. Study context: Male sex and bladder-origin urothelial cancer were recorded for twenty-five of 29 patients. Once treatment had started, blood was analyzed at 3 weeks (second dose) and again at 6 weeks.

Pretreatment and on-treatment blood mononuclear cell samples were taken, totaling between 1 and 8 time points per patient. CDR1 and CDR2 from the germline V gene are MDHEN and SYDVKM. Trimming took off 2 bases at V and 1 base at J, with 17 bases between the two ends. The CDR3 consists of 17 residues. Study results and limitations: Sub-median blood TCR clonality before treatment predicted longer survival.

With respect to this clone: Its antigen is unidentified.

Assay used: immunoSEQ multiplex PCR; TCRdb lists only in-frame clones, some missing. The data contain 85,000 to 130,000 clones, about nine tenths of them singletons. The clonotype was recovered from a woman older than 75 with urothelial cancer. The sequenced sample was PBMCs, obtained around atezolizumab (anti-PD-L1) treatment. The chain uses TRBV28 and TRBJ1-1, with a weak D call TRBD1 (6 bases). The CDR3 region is CASSLGGRGFGNTEAFF. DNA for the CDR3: TGTGCCAGCAGTTTAGGGGGCAGGGGCTTTGGGAACACTGAAGCTTTCTTT.